This T cell receptor beta chain was sequenced during a study of blood T cell repertoires in COVID-19. Profiling relied on immunoSEQ multiplex PCR, and the TCRdb table lists in-frame clones only, not all of them. The data contain some 270,000 clones, 86% of them singletons. The V gene lost 3 bases and the J gene lost 5 bases, with 15 bases spanning the gap. This CDR3 is built from 15 residues. Per germline, CDR1 SGDLS and CDR2 YYNGEE. The sample taken for sequencing was peripheral blood. The clonotype comes from a woman aged 60-70 years who had recovered from COVID-19. This chain joins TRBV9 and TRBJ2-1, with D possibly matching TRBD1 (5 bases). In nucleotides, the CDR3 is TGTGCCAGCAGCGCGCAGGGAACTGCCCACAATGAGCAGTTCTTC. This encodes CASSAQGTAHNEQFF.